In this sample, the clone carrying this T cell receptor (beta chain) turned up once. Its antigen is not identified. Primers for the PCR totalled 60 Vbeta and 13 Jbeta. Generated by immunoSEQ multiplex PCR, the TCRdb table keeps only in-frame clones and is missing some. The table includes over 100,000 clones, about 79% detected once. The data were obtained in a study of cytomegalovirus exposure and HLA in healthy donors. General study findings and limits: In vitro confirmation showed a few CMV-associated chains to be CMV antigen specific.

This TCR came from a young woman in good health and CMV-seropositive. Input material: PBMCs.

The CDR3 spells CASSSTRGRGPETEAFF. The DNA for the CDR3 is TGTGCCAGCAGTTCCACAAGGGGCAGGGGGCCGGAGACTGAAGCTTTCTTT. The rearrangement uses TRBV28 and TRBJ1-1; 8 nucleotides match TRBD1. The length of the CDR3 is 17 residues. Germline-derived CDR1 and CDR2 are MDHEN and SYDVKM. V shed 4 bases and J 5 bases; nucleotides not matched to a gene: 15. The full variable domain, with the rest looked up from reference TRBV28 and TRBJ1-1, is DVKVTQSSRYLVKRTGEKVFLECVQDMDHENMFWYRQDPGLGLRLIYFSYDVKMKEKGDIPEGYSVSREKKERFSLILESASTNQTSMYLCASSSTRGRGPETEAFFGQGTRLTVV.